This TCR beta chain was identified during a study of T cell responses to AZD1222 COVID-19 vaccine. Only in-frame clones appear in the TCRdb table, and some are missing; sequencing was by immunoSEQ multiplex PCR. This table has around 100,000 clones, approximately 89% appearing once. V lost 2 bases and J 1 base, leaving 6 bases between the germline ends. The length of the CDR3 is 15 residues. The germline gives CDR1 MDHEN, CDR2 SYDVKM. The J gene is TRBJ2-6, the V gene TRBV28, with D perhaps matching TRBD2 (5 bases). This receptor was obtained from an adult in good health. This specimen was peripheral blood, taken on day 0 of MenACWY control vaccination. As DNA, the CDR3 is TGTGCCAGCAGTTTACCGGGGTCTGGGGCCAACGTCCTGACTTTC. Protein product: CASSLPGSGANVLTF. The whole variable domain, filled in from reference TRBV28 and TRBJ2-6, reads DVKVTQSSRYLVKRTGEKVFLECVQDMDHENMFWYRQDPGLGLRLIYFSYDVKMKEKGDIPEGYSVSREKKERFSLILESASTNQTSMYLCASSLPGSGANVLTFGAGSRLTVL.